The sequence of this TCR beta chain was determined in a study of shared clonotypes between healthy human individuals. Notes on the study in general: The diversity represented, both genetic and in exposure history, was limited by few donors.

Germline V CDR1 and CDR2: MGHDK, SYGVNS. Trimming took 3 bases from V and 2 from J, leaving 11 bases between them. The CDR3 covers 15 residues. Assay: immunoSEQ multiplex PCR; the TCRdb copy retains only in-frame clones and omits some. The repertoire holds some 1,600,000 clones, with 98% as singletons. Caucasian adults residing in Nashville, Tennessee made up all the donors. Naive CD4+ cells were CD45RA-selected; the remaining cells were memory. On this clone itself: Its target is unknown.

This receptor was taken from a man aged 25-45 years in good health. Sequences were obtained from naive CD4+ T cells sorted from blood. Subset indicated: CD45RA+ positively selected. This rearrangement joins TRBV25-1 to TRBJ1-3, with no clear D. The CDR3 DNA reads TGTGCCAGCAGTGACCCCAAGGGTCCTGGAAACACCATATATTTT. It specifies CASSDPKGPGNTIYF.